This T cell receptor (beta chain) was captured in a study of radiation and T cells in renal cell carcinoma. Trimming stripped 5 bases from V and 0 bases from J, with 10 bases between. CDR1 MDHEN and CDR2 SYDVKM come from the germline V gene. The CDR3 extends over 15 amino acids. The time point denotes: blood 2 weeks post-SBRT. The sample's treatment: 15 Gy SBRT to primary tumor, nephrectomy 4 weeks later. Libraries were prepared by immunoSEQ multiplex PCR; TCRdb keeps only in-frame clonotypes and omits some of them. The sample lists 100,000 to 150,000 clones, around 89% occurring once. The TCR was taken from a woman in her sixties or seventies with renal cell carcinoma. Material: blood, obtained from a patient whose treatment included radiotherapy and nephrectomy. The rearrangement links TRBV28 to TRBJ2-2; D not resolved. CDR3 amino acids: CASSLPGPNTGELFF. The CDR3 DNA sequence: TGTGCCAGCAGTCTCCCCGGACCGAACACCGGGGAGCTGTTTTTT.